These 29 T cell receptor beta chains were sequenced from one sample in a study of blood T cell repertoires in COVID-19. The protocol was immunoSEQ multiplex PCR, while the TCRdb copy is restricted to in-frame clones and leaves out a portion. Here the sample spans a few hundred thousand clones, roughly 89% being singletons. What was sequenced was peripheral blood. The receptors were gathered from a young man with acute or convalescent COVID-19.

This sequence joins TRBV19 and TRBJ1-1; D is unresolved. Looked up from germline, CDR1 is LNHDA and CDR2 is SQIVND (reference sequence). The CDR3 sequence is 14 residues long. V was pared by 7 bases and J by 3 bases, with 15 bases between. The CDR3 region is CASTRLQADTEAFF. The DNA for the CDR3 is TGTGCCAGTACCCGCCTCCAAGCGGACACTGAAGCTTTCTTT.

The chain uses TRBV27 and TRBJ1-2; no reliable D call. The CDR3 is 13 amino acids. V lost 4 bases and J 8 bases, leaving 14 bases between the germline ends. CDR1 is MNHEY, CDR2 SMNVEV, per germline (reference sequence). The CDR3 spells CASSSERVRGYTF. The CDR3 DNA sequence: TGTGCCAGCAGTTCCGAGAGGGTCCGGGGCTACACCTTC.

This clone was recorded a few times. V usage is TRBV28 and J usage is TRBJ1-1; maybe TRBD1 (5 bases). CDR1 and CDR2 from the germline V gene are MDHEN and SYDVKM. V was trimmed by 2 bases and J by 1 base, leaving 11 bases between them. This CDR3 has 15 amino acids. CDR3 loop: CASSLIGGGNTEAFF. The DNA for the CDR3 is TGTGCCAGCAGTTTAATAGGCGGGGGGAACACTGAAGCTTTCTTT.

J is TRBJ2-3 and V is TRBV27, with D possibly being TRBD1 (5 bases). This CDR3 is built from 14 residues. Per the germline V gene, CDR1 is MNHEY and CDR2 is SMNVEV (reference sequence). V was shortened by 7 bases and J by 5 bases, with 16 bases between the two germline ends. The CDR3 DNA sequence: TGTGCCAGCAAACCGGACACATGGGGAGATACGCAGTATTTT. Protein sequence: CASKPDTWGDTQYF.

This clone appeared a few times. V and J are TRBV7-3 and TRBJ2-7; TRBD2 matches at 9 bases. The germline V gene encodes CDR1 SGHTA and CDR2 FQGTGA. This CDR3 region has 18 residues. Unmatched junction bases numbered 14, after V lost 5 bases and J lost 0 bases. The CDR3 here is CASSPRPSGVLSSYEQYF. DNA of the CDR3: TGTGCCAGCAGCCCACGGCCTAGCGGGGTCCTGAGCTCCTACGAGCAGTACTTC.

This sequence joins TRBV3-1 (or the pseudogene TRBV3-2) and TRBJ2-1; TRBD2 might be the D (5 bases). Trimming took 6 bases from V and 6 from J, leaving 18 bases between them. This CDR3 has 15 residues. CDR1 and CDR2 (germline): LGHDT, YNNKEL (reference sequence). CDR3 nucleotide sequence: TGTGCCAGCAGTCCCTTACTGGCGGGCAGCAATGAGCAGTTCTTC. Encoded protein: CASSPLLAGSNEQFF.

The J gene is TRBJ2-7, the V gene TRBV28, with a weak D call TRBD2 (5 bases). This CDR3 has 14 amino acids. V lost 6 bases, J lost 6 bases, and 18 bases lay in between. Germline CDR1 is MDHEN and CDR2 is SYDVKM. The chain's CDR3 is CASSLPGILSEQYF. The DNA for the CDR3 is TGTGCCAGCAGCCTCCCGGGAATTTTGTCCGAGCAGTACTTC.

The gene calls are TRBV7-6 and TRBJ1-1; 7 nucleotides match TRBD1. After removal of 4 bases from V and 3 bases from J, the junction contained 5 bases not matched to a gene. This CDR3 comprises 14 residues. Germline CDR1 is SGHVS and CDR2 is FNYEAQ. This chain's CDR3 is CASSSIGGYTEAFF. The CDR3 nucleotides read TGTGCCAGCAGCTCAATAGGGGGCTACACTGAAGCTTTCTTT.

V usage is TRBV6-5 and J usage is TRBJ1-3; TRBD1 aligns across 7 bases. The CDR3 has 15 amino acids. V lost 6 bases to trimming and J lost 0 bases; unmatched junction nucleotides: 5. Germline V gene data show CDR1 as MNHEY and CDR2 as SVGAGI. The CDR3 DNA sequence: TGTGCCAGCAGGGTAGACAGGGCCTCTGGAAACACCATATATTTT. Protein: CASRVDRASGNTIYF.

In its sample, this clone was seen a few times. This chain connects TRBV28 to TRBJ2-1; 10 nucleotides agree with TRBD2. The CDR3 extends over 18 amino acids. With V trimmed by 0 bases and J by 4 bases, 9 bases remained unmatched. The germline CDR1 and CDR2 sequences are MDHEN and SYDVKM. The CDR3 bases are TGTGCCAGCAGTTTATGGGGGGCTGGGACTAGCGCATACAATGAGCAGTTCTTC. As protein: CASSLWGAGTSAYNEQFF.

There are a few counts of this clone. The chain has TRBV5-4 and TRBJ2-1, with D tentatively TRBD2 (6 bases). Trimming took 4 bases from V and 2 from J, leaving 19 bases between them. Germline CDR1 reads SGHNT; CDR2 reads YYREEE (reference sequence). This CDR3 comprises 17 residues. CDR3 protein: CASSNGALANAYNEQFF. The CDR3 DNA is TGTGCCAGCAGCAACGGGGCACTAGCTAACGCCTACAATGAGCAGTTCTTC.

The chain has TRBV4-1 and TRBJ1-1; 7 bases match TRBD1. After removal of 0 bases from V and 1 base from J, the junction contained 11 bases not matched to a gene. The CDR3 has 18 residues. Germline lookup yields CDR1 MGHRA and CDR2 YSYEKL. Here the CDR3 reads CASSQDIRGRATNTEAFF. CDR3 in DNA: TGCGCCAGCAGCCAAGACATAAGGGGGCGGGCAACGAACACTGAAGCTTTCTTT.

The rearrangement uses TRBV9 and TRBJ2-2; D gene unclear. CDR1 and CDR2 (germline): SGDLS, YYNGEE. This CDR3 has 13 amino acids. V lost 0 bases, J lost 5 bases, and 5 bases lay in between. The CDR3 nucleotides are TGTGCCAGCAGCGTAGCCGGGACCGGGGAGCTGTTTTTT. Translation: CASSVAGTGELFF.

The V call is TRBV28, the J call TRBJ2-1; weak D call: TRBD2 (5 bases). Germline loops: CDR1 MDHEN, CDR2 SYDVKM. The CDR3 totals 13 residues. Trimming removed 2 bases at V and 9 bases at J, with 11 bases between. CDR3 residues: CASSLGSEVEQFF. For the CDR3, the DNA is TGTGCCAGCAGTTTAGGGAGTGAGGTTGAGCAGTTCTTC.

The rearrangement joins TRBV28 to TRBJ2-1; 10 positions agree with TRBD2. CDR3 length equals 13 residues. V lost 8 bases, J lost 7 bases, and 5 bases stayed unmatched. CDR1 and CDR2 from the germline V gene are MDHEN and SYDVKM. CDR3 bases: TGTGCCAGCGAGCGGGAGGGCCTAAATGAGCAGTTCTTC. It is translated as CASEREGLNEQFF.

The J gene is TRBJ1-6, the V gene TRBV28, with TRBD1 matching 7 bases. Germline trimming cut 7 bases from V and 7 bases from J; bases unmatched to any gene: 7. Germline lookup yields CDR1 MDHEN and CDR2 SYDVKM. The CDR3 consists of 14 residues. The CDR3 reads CASITGVRNSPLHF. The CDR3 DNA follows: TGTGCCAGCATCACAGGGGTTCGGAATTCACCCCTCCACTTT.

The chain carries TRBV2 and TRBJ2-2, with a tentative D call TRBD1 (6 bases). The ends were cut back, 5 bases at V and 5 bases at J, with 9 bases in the middle. The CDR3 has 13 residues. Germline values: CDR1 SNHLY, CDR2 FYNNEI. The DNA of the CDR3 is TGTGCCAGCAGTCGGGACATTACCGGGGAGCTGTTTTTT. This codes for CASSRDITGELFF.

The genes are TRBV27 and TRBJ1-6, with 8 bases aligning to TRBD1. This CDR3 has 13 residues. CDR1 and CDR2 from the germline V gene are MNHEY and SMNVEV (reference sequence). J lost 8 bases, V lost 9 bases, and 6 bases had no gene match. The chain's CDR3 is CASAGTGHSPLHF. The CDR3 nucleotides are TGTGCCAGTGCCGGGACAGGACATTCACCCCTCCACTTT.

This clone was picked up a small number of times. V usage is TRBV5-1 and J usage is TRBJ2-2, with no clear D. The CDR3 length is 15 residues. Germline V CDR1 and CDR2: SGHRS, YFSETQ. Trimming removed 2 bases at V and 5 bases at J, with 13 bases between. As DNA, the CDR3 is TGCGCCAGCAGCTTTTCTATCCCCGGGACCGGGGAGCTGTTTTTT. Translation gives CASSFSIPGTGELFF.

The rearrangement uses TRBV4-1 and TRBJ1-1, with 8 bases matching TRBD1. Trimming cost V 0 bases and J 4 bases; bases outside gene matches: 10. The CDR3 sequence is 17 residues long. In germline, CDR1 is MGHRA, CDR2 YSYEKL. CDR3 region: CASSQEVSTGAVTEAFF. CDR3 in DNA: TGCGCCAGCAGCCAAGAAGTTTCGACAGGGGCTGTCACTGAAGCTTTCTTT.

This clone was observed a single time. The rearrangement joins TRBV5-1 to TRBJ1-4; TRBD1 agrees at 7 bases. Germline V CDR1 and CDR2: SGHRS, YFSETQ. J was trimmed by 4 bases and V by 5 bases; bases with no gene match: 8. The CDR3 is 15 amino acids. CDR3 nucleotide sequence: TGCGCCAGCAGTGGAGGGGACAGCGATAATGAAAAACTGTTTTTT. This encodes CASSGGDSDNEKLFF.

V and J are TRBV6-5 and TRBJ1-1, with no clear D. Trimming cost V 6 bases and J 1 base, with 12 bases left between them. There are 14 residues in the CDR3. The germline V gene has CDR1 MNHEY and CDR2 SVGAGI. CDR3 DNA: TGTGCCAGCAGCCGTAACTTTTGGAACACTGAAGCTTTCTTT. Its protein product is CASSRNFWNTEAFF.

V gene TRBV7-9 combines with J gene TRBJ2-1; TRBD2 matches 9 bases. Germline trimming cut 1 base from V and 1 base from J; bases unmatched to any gene: 2. From germline, CDR1 is SEHNR and CDR2 FQNEAQ (reference sequence). CDR3 size: 16 residues. The CDR3 DNA is TGTGCCAGCAGCTTAGGACTAGCGGATTCCTACAATGAGCAGTTCTTC. The encoded protein is CASSLGLADSYNEQFF.

The CDR3 loop reads CASSPWDRKDGYTF. The CDR3 DNA reads TGTGCCAGCAGCCCATGGGACAGGAAAGATGGCTACACCTTC. The chain is built from TRBV6-2 or TRBV6-3 and TRBJ1-2; 8 bases are a match to TRBD1. Germline lookup yields CDR1 MNHEY and CDR2 SVGEGT. The ends lost 6 bases at V and 6 bases at J; junction bases unmatched: 9. This CDR3 is built from 14 residues.

This clone was seen a few times. The gene calls are TRBV6-5 and TRBJ1-2; no reliable D call. Deletions cut 8 bases from V and 1 base from J, with 11 bases between. The CDR3 consists of 13 residues. CDR1 is MNHEY, CDR2 SVGAGI, per germline. Written as DNA, the CDR3 is TGTGCCAGCGGAGGGAATAATAACTATGGCTACACCTTC. Protein product: CASGGNNNYGYTF.

This clone was recorded once. V is TRBV7-9 and J is TRBJ2-7; TRBD1 agrees at 7 bases. Germline values: CDR1 SEHNR, CDR2 FQNEAQ (reference sequence). CDR3 length equals 17 residues. The ends lost 0 bases at V and 0 bases at J; junction bases unmatched: 8. The CDR3 is CASSLARDRQSSYEQYF. In DNA, the CDR3 is TGTGCCAGCAGCTTAGCTAGGGACAGACAGAGCTCCTACGAGCAGTACTTC.

The J gene is TRBJ1-2, the V gene TRBV6-6; D not resolved. The CDR3 length is 13 residues. Germline CDR1 MNHNY, CDR2 SVGAGI (reference sequence). With 7 bases removed from V and 7 bases from J, the gap between germline ends came to 16 bases. The CDR3: CASTTNQNLGYTF. CDR3 in DNA: TGTGCCAGCACCACAAACCAGAACCTTGGCTACACCTTC.

The chain joins TRBV27 to TRBJ2-3; weak D call: TRBD2 (6 bases). Deletions cut 4 bases from V and 12 bases from J, with 11 bases between. CDR3 length equals 11 residues. The germline V gene encodes CDR1 MNHEY and CDR2 SMNVEV (reference sequence). The CDR3 reads CASSSTRFQYF. The CDR3 coding sequence is TGTGCCAGCAGTTCGACTAGGTTCCAGTATTTT.

This chain connects TRBV30 to TRBJ1-1; D is possibly TRBD1 (6 bases). The CDR3 covers 13 residues. V was pared by 6 bases and J by 1 base, with 12 bases between. Germline V lookup: CDR1 GTSNPN, CDR2 SVGIG (reference sequence). The CDR3 loop reads CACRGGGNTEAFF. DNA for the CDR3: TGTGCCTGCCGAGGGGGGGGGAACACTGAAGCTTTCTTT. The variable domain in full, completed from reference TRBV30 and TRBJ1-1, reads SQTIHQWPATLVQPVGSPLSLECTVEGTSNPNLYWYRQAAGRGLQLLFYSVGIGQISSEVPQNLSASRPQDRQFILSSKKLLLSDSGFYLCACRGGGNTEAFFGQGTRLTVV.